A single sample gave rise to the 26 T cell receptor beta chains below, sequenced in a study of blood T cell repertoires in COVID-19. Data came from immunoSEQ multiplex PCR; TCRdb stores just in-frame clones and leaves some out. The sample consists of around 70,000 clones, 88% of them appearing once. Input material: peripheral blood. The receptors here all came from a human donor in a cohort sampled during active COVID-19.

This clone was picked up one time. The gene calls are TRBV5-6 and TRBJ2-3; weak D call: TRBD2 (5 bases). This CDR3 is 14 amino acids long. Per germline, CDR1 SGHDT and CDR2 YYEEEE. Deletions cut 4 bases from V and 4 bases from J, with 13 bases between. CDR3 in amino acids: CASSPLDLSDTQYF. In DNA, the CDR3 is TGTGCCAGCAGCCCACTAGACCTGTCAGATACGCAGTATTTT.

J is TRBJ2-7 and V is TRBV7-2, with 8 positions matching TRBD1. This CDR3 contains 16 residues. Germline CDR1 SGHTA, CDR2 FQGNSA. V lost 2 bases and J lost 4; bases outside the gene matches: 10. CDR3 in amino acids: CASSLIAPGGTYEQYF. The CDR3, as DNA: TGTGCCAGCAGCTTAATAGCGCCAGGGGGCACGTACGAGCAGTACTTC.

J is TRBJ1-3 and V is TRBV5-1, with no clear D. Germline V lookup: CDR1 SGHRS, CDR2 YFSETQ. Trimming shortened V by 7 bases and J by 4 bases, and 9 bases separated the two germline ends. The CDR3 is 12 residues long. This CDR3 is CASPSRGNTIYF. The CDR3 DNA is TGCGCCAGCCCATCGAGGGGAAACACCATATATTTT. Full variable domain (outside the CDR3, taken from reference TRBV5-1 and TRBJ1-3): KAGVTQTPRYLIKTRGQQVTLSCSPISGHRSVSWYQQTPGQGLQFLFEYFSETQRNKGNFPGRFSGRQFSNSRSEMNVSTLELGDSALYLCASPSRGNTIYFGEGSWLTVV.

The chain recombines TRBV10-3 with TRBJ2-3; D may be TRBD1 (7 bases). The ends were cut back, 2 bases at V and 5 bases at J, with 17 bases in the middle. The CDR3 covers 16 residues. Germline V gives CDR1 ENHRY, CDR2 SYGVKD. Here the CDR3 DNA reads TGTGCCATCAGTGAGGGGAAGGACAGGCGGGAAGATACGCAGTATTTT. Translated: CAISEGKDRREDTQYF.

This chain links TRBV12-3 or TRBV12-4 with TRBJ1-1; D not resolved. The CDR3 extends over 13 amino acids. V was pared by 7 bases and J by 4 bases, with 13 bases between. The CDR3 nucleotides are TGTGCCAGCACCTTGGAGGGTACCACTGAAGCTTTCTTT. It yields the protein CASTLEGTTEAFF.

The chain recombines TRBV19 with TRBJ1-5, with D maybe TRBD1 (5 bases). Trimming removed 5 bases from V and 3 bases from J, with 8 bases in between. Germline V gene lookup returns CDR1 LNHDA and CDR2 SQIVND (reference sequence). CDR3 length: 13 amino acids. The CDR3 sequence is CASSDRFNQPQHF. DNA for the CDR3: TGTGCCAGTAGTGACAGATTCAATCAGCCCCAGCATTTT.

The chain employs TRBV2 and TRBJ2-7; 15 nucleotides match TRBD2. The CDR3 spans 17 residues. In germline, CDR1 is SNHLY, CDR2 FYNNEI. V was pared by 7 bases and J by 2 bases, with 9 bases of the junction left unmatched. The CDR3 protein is CASKFGTSGRPTYEQYF. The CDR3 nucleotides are TGTGCCAGCAAGTTCGGGACTAGCGGGAGGCCTACCTACGAGCAGTACTTC.

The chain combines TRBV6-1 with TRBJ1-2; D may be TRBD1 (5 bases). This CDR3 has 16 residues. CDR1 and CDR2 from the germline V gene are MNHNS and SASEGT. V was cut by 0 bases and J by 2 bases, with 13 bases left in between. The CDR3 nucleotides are TGTGCCAGCAGTGAAGCGCGGGGGGGTTTGAACTATGGCTACACCTTC. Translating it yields CASSEARGGLNYGYTF.

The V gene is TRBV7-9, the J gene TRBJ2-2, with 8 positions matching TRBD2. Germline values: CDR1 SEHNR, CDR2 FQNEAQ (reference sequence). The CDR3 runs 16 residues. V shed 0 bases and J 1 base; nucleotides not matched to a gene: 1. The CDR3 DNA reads TGTGCCAGCAGCTTAGCCCTAGCGGGGAACACCGGGGAGCTGTTTTTT. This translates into CASSLALAGNTGELFF.

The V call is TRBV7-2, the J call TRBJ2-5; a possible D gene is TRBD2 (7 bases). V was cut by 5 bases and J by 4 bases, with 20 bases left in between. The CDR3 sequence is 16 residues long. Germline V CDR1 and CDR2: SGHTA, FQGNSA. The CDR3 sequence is CASSIRGGQGTETQYF. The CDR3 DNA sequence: TGTGCCAGCAGCATTCGCGGGGGCCAGGGGACAGAGACCCAGTACTTC.

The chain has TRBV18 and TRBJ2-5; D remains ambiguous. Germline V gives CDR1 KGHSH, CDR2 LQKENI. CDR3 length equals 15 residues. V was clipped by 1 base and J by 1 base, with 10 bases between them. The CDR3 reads CASSPLPRIQETQYF. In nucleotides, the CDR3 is TGTGCCAGCTCACCACTTCCGCGAATCCAAGAGACCCAGTACTTC.

CDR3 protein: CASSISRTGGGNYGYTF. For the CDR3, the DNA is TGTGCCAGCAGTATTTCGCGGACAGGGGGTGGGAACTATGGCTACACCTTC. The J gene is TRBJ1-2, the V gene TRBV9; 10 bases line up with TRBD1. V dropped 5 bases and J dropped 2; count of bases not matched to a gene: 12. Germline CDR1 SGDLS, CDR2 YYNGEE. This CDR3 contains 17 residues.

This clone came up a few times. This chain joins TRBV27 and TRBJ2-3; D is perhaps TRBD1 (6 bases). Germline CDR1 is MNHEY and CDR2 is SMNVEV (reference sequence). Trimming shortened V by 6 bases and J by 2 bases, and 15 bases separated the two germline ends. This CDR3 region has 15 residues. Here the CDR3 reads CASSARDTLTDTQYF. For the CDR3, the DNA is TGTGCCAGCAGCGCCCGGGACACCCTCACAGATACGCAGTATTTT.

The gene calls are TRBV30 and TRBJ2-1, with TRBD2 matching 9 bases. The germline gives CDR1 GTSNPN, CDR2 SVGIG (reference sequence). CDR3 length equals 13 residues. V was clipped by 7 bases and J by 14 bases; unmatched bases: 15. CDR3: CAYLEASGVVKFF. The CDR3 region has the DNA TGTGCCTACCTCGAGGCTAGCGGGGTGGTTAAGTTCTTC.

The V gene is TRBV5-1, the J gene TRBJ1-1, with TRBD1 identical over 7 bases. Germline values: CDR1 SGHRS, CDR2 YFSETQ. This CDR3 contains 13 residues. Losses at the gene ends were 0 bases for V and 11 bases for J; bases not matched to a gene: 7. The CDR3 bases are TGCGCCAGCAGCTTGGCCCAGGGACAGAGGGCTTTCTTT. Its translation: CASSLAQGQRAFF. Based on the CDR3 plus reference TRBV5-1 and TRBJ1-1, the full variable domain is KAGVTQTPRYLIKTRGQQVTLSCSPISGHRSVSWYQQTPGQGLQFLFEYFSETQRNKGNFPGRFSGRQFSNSRSEMNVSTLELGDSALYLCASSLAQGQRAFFGQGTRLTVV.

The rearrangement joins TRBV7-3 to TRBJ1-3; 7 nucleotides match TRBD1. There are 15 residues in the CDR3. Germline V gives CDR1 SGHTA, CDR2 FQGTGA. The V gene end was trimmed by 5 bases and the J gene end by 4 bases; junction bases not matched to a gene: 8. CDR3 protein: CASSPQGGSGNTIYF. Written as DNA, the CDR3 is TGTGCCAGCAGCCCCCAGGGGGGCTCCGGAAACACCATATATTTT.

CDR3 coding DNA: TGTGCCAGCAGCCCCCAGAGTACAGGGCTACGCAACACAGATACGCAGTATTTT. Translating it yields CASSPQSTGLRNTDTQYF. This chain joins TRBV3-1 (or the pseudogene TRBV3-2) and TRBJ2-3; D might be TRBD1 (6 bases). This CDR3 contains 18 residues. V was cut by 4 bases and J by 2 bases, with 22 bases left in between. Germline CDR1 and CDR2: LGHDT and YNNKEL (reference sequence).

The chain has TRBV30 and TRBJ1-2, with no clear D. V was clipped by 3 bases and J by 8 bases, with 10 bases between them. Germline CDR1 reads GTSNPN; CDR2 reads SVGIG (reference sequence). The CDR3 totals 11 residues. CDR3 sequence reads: CAWSPLRGYTF. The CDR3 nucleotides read TGTGCCTGGAGCCCCCTGCGGGGCTACACCTTC.

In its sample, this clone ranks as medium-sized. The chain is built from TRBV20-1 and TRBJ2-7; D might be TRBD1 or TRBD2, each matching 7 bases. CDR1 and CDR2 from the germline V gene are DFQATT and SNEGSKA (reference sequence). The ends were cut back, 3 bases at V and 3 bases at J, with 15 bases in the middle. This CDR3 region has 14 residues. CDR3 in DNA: TGCAGTGCTAGTGGGAGGGACAGCCTCTACGAGCAGTACTTC. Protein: CSASGRDSLYEQYF.

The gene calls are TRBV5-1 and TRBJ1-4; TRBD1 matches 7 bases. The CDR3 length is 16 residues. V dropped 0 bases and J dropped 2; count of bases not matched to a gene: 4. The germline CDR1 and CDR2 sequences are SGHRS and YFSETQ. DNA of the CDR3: TGCGCCAGCAGCTTGGCGGGGACAGAGACTAATGAAAAACTGTTTTTT. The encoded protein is CASSLAGTETNEKLFF.

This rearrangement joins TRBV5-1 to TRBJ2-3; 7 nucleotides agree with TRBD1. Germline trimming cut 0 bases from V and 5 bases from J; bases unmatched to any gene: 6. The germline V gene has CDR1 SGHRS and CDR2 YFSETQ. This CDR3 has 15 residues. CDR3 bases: TGCGCCAGCAGCTTGGGCGCTCCAGGGGGAGATACGCAGTATTTT. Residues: CASSLGAPGGDTQYF.

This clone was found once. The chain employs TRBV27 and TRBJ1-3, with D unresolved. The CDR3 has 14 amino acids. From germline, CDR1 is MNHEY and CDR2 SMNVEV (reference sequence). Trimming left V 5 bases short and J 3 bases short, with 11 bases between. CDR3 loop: CASSPDLSGNTIYF. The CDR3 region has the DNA TGTGCCAGCAGTCCCGACTTAAGTGGAAACACCATATATTTT.

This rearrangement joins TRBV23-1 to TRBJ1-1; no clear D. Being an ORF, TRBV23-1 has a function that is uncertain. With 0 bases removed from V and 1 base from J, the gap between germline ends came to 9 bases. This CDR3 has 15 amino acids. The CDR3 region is CASSQSYPGNTEAFF. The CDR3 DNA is TGCGCCAGCAGTCAATCGTACCCGGGGAACACTGAAGCTTTCTTT.

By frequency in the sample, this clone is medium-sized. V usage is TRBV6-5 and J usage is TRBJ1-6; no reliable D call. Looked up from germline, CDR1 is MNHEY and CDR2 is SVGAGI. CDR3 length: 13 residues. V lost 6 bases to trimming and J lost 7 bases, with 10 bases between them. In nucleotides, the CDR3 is TGTGCCAGCAGCCAAAGCGAGAATTCACCCCTCCACTTT. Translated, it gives CASSQSENSPLHF.

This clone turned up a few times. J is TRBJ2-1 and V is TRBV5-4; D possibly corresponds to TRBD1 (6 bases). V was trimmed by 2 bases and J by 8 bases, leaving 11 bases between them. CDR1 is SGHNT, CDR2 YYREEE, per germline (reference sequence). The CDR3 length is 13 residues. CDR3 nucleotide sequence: TGTGCCAGCAGCTTCGAACAGGGTGATGAGCAGTTCTTC. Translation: CASSFEQGDEQFF.

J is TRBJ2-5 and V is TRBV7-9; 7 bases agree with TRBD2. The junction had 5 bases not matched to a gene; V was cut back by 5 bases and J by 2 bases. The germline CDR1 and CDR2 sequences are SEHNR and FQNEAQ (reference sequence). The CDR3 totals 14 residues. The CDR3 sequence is CASSPGAGQETQYF. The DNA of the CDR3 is TGTGCCAGCAGCCCGGGAGCGGGGCAAGAGACCCAGTACTTC. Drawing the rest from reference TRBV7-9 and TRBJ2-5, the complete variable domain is DTGVSQNPRHKITKRGQNVTFRCDPISEHNRLYWYRQTLGQGPEFLTYFQNEAQLEKSRLLSDRFSAERPKGSFSTLEIQRTEQGDSAMYLCASSPGAGQETQYFGPGTRLLVL.